This T cell receptor (beta chain) was recovered during a study of CD8+ T cells in alopecia areata. For the study at large: Dosing spanned 6 to 18 months on tofacitinib, then 6 months off drug.

V lost 5 bases, J lost 1 base, and 10 bases stayed unmatched. CDR3 length equals 16 residues. Germline V CDR1 and CDR2: MNHEY, SMNVEV (reference sequence). Overall study findings and caveats: Relative to normal scalp, lesional scalp, especially alopecia totalis/universalis, showed higher clonality. Normal-skin resident alphabeta T cells also appear among scalp sample sequences.

Once RNA had been extracted, it was reverse transcribed into cDNA to act as the sequencing template. Sequenced by immunoSEQ multiplex PCR; TCRdb stores in-frame clones only, minus some. Among tens of thousands of clones listed, roughly 60% were seen once. In regard to this clone: The antigen remains unidentified.

This sequence originates from a human donor with alopecia areata. The genes are TRBV27 and TRBJ1-2; the match to TRBD1 covers 7 bases. The material sequenced was CD8+ T cells sorted from blood, taken at week 0. This CDR3 is CASSPAVGQINYGYTF. The CDR3 DNA reads as TGTGCCAGCAGTCCCGCTGTGGGACAGATTAACTATGGCTACACCTTC.